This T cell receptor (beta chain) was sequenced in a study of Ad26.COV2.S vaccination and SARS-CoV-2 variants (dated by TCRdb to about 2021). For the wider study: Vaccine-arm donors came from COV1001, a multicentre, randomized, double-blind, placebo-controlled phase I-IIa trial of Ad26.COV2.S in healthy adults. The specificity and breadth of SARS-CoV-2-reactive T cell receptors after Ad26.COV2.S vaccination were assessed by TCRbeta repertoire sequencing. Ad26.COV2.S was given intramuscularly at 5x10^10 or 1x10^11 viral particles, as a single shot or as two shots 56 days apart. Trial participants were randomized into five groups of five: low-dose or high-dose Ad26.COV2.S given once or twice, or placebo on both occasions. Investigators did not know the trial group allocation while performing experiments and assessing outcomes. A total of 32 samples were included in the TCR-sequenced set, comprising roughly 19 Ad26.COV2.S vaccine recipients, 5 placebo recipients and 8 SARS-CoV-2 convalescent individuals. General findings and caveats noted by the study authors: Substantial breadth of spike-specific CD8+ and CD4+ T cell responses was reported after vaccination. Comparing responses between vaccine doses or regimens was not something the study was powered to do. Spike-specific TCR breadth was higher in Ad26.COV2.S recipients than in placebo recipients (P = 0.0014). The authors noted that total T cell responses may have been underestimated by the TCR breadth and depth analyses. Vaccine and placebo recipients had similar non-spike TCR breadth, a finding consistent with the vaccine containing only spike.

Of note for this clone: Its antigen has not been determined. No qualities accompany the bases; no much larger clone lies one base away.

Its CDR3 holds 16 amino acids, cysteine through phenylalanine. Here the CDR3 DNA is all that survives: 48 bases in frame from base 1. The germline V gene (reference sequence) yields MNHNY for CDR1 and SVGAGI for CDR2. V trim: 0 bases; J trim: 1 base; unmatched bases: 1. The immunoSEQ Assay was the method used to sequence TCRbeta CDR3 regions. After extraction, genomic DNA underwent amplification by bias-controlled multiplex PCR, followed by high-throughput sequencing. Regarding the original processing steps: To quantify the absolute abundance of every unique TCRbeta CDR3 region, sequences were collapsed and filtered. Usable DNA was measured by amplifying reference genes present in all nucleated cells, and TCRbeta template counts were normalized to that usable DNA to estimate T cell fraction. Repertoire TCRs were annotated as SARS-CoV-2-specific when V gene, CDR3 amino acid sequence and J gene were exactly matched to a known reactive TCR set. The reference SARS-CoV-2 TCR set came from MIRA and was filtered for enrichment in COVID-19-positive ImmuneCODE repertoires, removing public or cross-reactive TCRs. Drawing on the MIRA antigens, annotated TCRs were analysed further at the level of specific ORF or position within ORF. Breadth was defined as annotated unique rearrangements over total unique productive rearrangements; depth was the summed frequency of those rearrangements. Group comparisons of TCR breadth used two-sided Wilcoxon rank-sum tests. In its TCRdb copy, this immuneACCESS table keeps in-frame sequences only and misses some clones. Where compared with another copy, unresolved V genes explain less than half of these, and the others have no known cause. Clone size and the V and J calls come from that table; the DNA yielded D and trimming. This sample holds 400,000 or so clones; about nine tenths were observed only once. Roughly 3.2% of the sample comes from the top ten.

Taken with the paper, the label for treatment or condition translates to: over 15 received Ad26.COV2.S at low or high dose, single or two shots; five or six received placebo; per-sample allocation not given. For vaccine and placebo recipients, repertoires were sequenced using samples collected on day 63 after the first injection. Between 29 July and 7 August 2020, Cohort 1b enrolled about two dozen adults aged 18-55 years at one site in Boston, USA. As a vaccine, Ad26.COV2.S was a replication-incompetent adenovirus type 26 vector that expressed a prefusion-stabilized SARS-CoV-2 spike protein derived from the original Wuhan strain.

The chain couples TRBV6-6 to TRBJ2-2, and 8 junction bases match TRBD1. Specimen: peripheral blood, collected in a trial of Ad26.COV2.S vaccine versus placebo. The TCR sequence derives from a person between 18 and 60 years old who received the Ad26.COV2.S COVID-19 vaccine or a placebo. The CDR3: CASSYSGQGNTGELFF. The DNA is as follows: TGTGCCAGCAGTTACTCCGGACAGGGGAACACCGGGGAGCTGTTTTTT.